This T cell receptor beta chain was captured in a study of regulatory T cells in long-lasting Graves disease. Study as a whole: Persistent Graves' disease meant over 5 years of antithyroid drugs with positive TSH receptor antibodies. Regarding the study as a whole: Persistent disease exhibited a predilection for TRBV28, TRBJ1-2 and TRBJ2-5.

This clonotype was seen a few times. Its specificity is not known. Time point described: persistent/refractory GD, antithyroid drugs over 5 years with positive TRAb. The authors made the TCR library using RNA they extracted from PBMCs. The authors diagnosed Graves' disease using American Thyroid Association guidelines. Researchers made TCR beta libraries by using iRepertoire HTBI primers and running Arm-PCR on CDR3 regions. TCRdb re-analysed the multiplex PCR reads in MiXCR, keeping a single row per CDR3 protein. This table holds fewer than 450,000 distinct CDR3 sequences, 20% to 25% found once. The germline V gene encodes CDR1 SQVTM and CDR2 ANQGSEA. This CDR3 is 12 amino acids long. The ends were cut back, 6 bases at V and 1 base at J, with 10 bases in the middle.

The source of this sequence is a female donor with Graves disease. This rearrangement joins TRBV29-1 to TRBJ2-7, with D perhaps TRBD2 (5 bases). The material sequenced was peripheral blood mononuclear cells (PBMCs), taken when the disease was refractory, from a patient treated with antithyroid drugs. DNA of the CDR3: TGCAGCGTAAACGGGGTGTCCTACGAGCAGTACTTC. Translated, it gives CSVNGVSYEQYF.